The 27 T cell receptor beta chains below come from one sample, sequenced in a study of blood T cells in healthy people across ages. For the second PCR, which ran for about 7 to 11 cycles, a sample-barcoded 5' primer and a J-beta primer mix were used. TCRdb ran MiXCR on the 5' RACE reads and lists one entry per CDR3 protein. The sample yields roughly 2 million distinct CDR3 sequences, around half seen once. The sample was blood. Receptors were obtained from a woman aged 40 to 55 in good health.

V usage is TRBV12-3 or TRBV12-4 and J usage is TRBJ2-3; 7 nucleotides align to TRBD2. CDR3 length: 16 amino acids. Trimming cost V 5 bases and J 11 bases; bases outside gene matches: 19. This CDR3 reads CASSRRTFTSDLRQYF. CDR3 nucleotide sequence: TGTGCCAGCAGTCGCAGGACTTTTACTAGCGACCTTAGGCAGTATTTT.

This chain connects TRBV10-3 to TRBJ2-3; D is unresolved. Trimming took 5 bases from V and 2 from J, leaving 20 bases between them. The CDR3 is 17 amino acids. Germline V lookup: CDR1 ENHRY, CDR2 SYGVKD. Here the CDR3 reads CAISRDSGVTNTDTQYF. The CDR3 nucleotides are TGTGCCATCAGTAGAGACTCGGGCGTGACAAACACAGATACGCAGTATTTT.

The rearrangement uses TRBV27 and TRBJ1-2; D unclear. The length of the CDR3 is 15 residues. Germline values: CDR1 MNHEY, CDR2 SMNVEV (reference sequence). The ends were cut back, 7 bases at V and 1 base at J, with 16 bases in the middle. This CDR3 reads CASTSNADLNYGYTF. The DNA for the CDR3 is TGTGCCAGCACCTCAAACGCAGACCTTAACTATGGCTACACCTTC.

V usage is TRBV6-1 and J usage is TRBJ2-1; unclear D gene. V lost 3 bases, J lost 9 bases, and 9 bases lay in between. Germline V gives CDR1 MNHNS, CDR2 SASEGT. The CDR3 spans 12 residues. CDR3 protein: CASSDWTSEQFF. CDR3 bases: TGTGCCAGCAGTGATTGGACCAGTGAGCAGTTCTTC.

The chain recombines TRBV10-3 with TRBJ2-1, with D tentatively TRBD2 (6 bases). The J call may be incorrect, as the DNA end agrees better with TRBJ2-7. The CDR3 is made up of 12 amino acids. In germline, CDR1 is ENHRY, CDR2 SYGVKD. The CDR3 sequence is CAIGGSYNEQYF. The CDR3 bases are TGTGCCATCGGGGGGTCCTACAATGAGCAGTACTTC.

DNA of the CDR3: TGTGCCAGCAAAAGGGCTAGCGGGGGGCTCTACGAGCAGTACTTC. Translating it yields CASKRASGGLYEQYF. The V call is TRBV6-5, the J call TRBJ2-7; 11 bases match TRBD2. The CDR3 runs to 15 residues. V dropped 7 bases and J dropped 3; count of bases not matched to a gene: 8. Germline CDR1 MNHEY, CDR2 SVGAGI.

This clonotype has a handful of counts. The CDR3 protein is CASSLTEFF. In nucleotides, the CDR3 is TGTGCCAGCAGTTTAACGGAGTTCTTC. The V call is TRBV12-3 or TRBV12-4, the J call TRBJ2-1; unclear D gene. The ends were cut back, 2 bases at V and 14 bases at J, with 4 bases in the middle. The CDR3 runs to 9 residues.

The J gene is TRBJ2-1, the V gene TRBV18; TRBD2 aligns across 15 bases. CDR3 size: 18 residues. The germline gives CDR1 KGHSH, CDR2 LQKENI. The junction had 6 bases not matched to a gene; V was cut back by 3 bases and J by 3 bases. The CDR3 loop reads CASSPGTSGGIYYNEQFF. For the CDR3, the DNA is TGTGCCAGCTCACCGGGGACTAGCGGGGGGATCTACTACAATGAGCAGTTCTTC.

This clonotype has just one count. The rearrangement joins TRBV6-5 to TRBJ1-1, with D possibly TRBD1 on 6 matching bases. V lost 4 bases and J 4 bases, leaving 16 bases between the germline ends. The germline gives CDR1 MNHEY, CDR2 SVGAGI. This CDR3 region has 15 residues. CDR3 nucleotide sequence: TGTGCCAGCAGTTGGAGCAGGGGAGAGGGCACTGAAGCTTTCTTT. Its protein is CASSWSRGEGTEAFF.

For the CDR3, the DNA is TGTGCCACCAGCAGAGCCCCGGGGGGGTCCTACAATGAGCAGTTCTTC. Amino acid sequence: CATSRAPGGSYNEQFF. This chain connects TRBV15 to TRBJ2-1; 8 bases line up with TRBD2. The CDR3 spans 16 residues. With V trimmed by 1 base and J by 1 base, 3 bases remained unmatched. CDR1 and CDR2 (germline): LNHNV, YYDKDF (reference sequence). The whole variable domain, remainder taken from reference TRBV15 and TRBJ2-1, is DAMVIQNPRYQVTQFGKPVTLSCSQTLNHNVMYWYQQKSSQAPKLLFHYYDKDFNNEADTPDNFQSRRPNTSFCFLDIRSPGLGDTAMYLCATSRAPGGSYNEQFFGPGTRLTVL.

The chain has TRBV6-1 and TRBJ1-2, with 9 bases that match TRBD1. The CDR3 totals 16 residues. The germline V gene has CDR1 MNHNS and CDR2 SASEGT. With 1 base clipped from V and 8 bases from J, the junction kept 11 bases outside the gene matches. This CDR3 is CASSEGAGTGQEGYTF. The CDR3 DNA reads TGTGCCAGCAGTGAAGGGGCCGGGACAGGGCAGGAGGGCTACACCTTC.

This clonotype turned up a few times. The chain couples TRBV7-6 to TRBJ2-3; 14 nucleotides match TRBD2. Per germline, CDR1 SGHVS and CDR2 FNYEAQ. This CDR3 has 16 amino acids. Trimming cost V 5 bases and J 5 bases; bases outside gene matches: 6. The CDR3 reads CASSRTTSGGVDTQYF. The CDR3 nucleotides read TGTGCCAGCAGCCGAACGACTAGCGGGGGGGTAGATACGCAGTATTTT.

V and J are TRBV21-1 and TRBJ2-1; the listed D gene, TRBD1, was not tested against the DNA. TRBV21-1 is a documented pseudogene. This CDR3 contains 16 residues. CDR3 residues: CASSKFVPGFENEQFF. The DNA of the CDR3 is TGTGCCAGCAGCAAATTCGTCCCAGGGTTCGAGAATGAGCAGTTCTTC.

V gene TRBV27 combines with J gene TRBJ2-4, with 9 bases lining up with TRBD1. TRBJ2-7 matches the DNA end more closely, so the J call is doubtful. Looked up from germline, CDR1 is MNHEY and CDR2 is SMNVEV (reference sequence). CDR3 length: 14 residues. For the CDR3, the DNA is TGTGCCAGCAGGAAAGGACAGGGGATCTACGAGCAGTACTTC. Protein product: CASRKGQGIYEQYF.

This chain links TRBV6-6 with TRBJ1-2; the match to TRBD1 covers 11 bases. Germline V gene lookup returns CDR1 MNHNY and CDR2 SVGAGI (reference sequence). The trim removed 6 bases at V and 5 bases at J, leaving 5 bases unmatched. The CDR3 extends over 14 amino acids. CDR3 coding DNA: TGTGCCAGCAGGTTGGGACAGGGGGGTTATGGCTACACCTTC. Protein sequence: CASRLGQGGYGYTF.

This clonotype was detected only once. The chain recombines TRBV9 with TRBJ2-7, with 9 bases fitting TRBD2. After removal of 0 bases from V and 4 bases from J, the junction contained 8 bases not matched to a gene. CDR1 and CDR2 (germline): SGDLS, YYNGEE. CDR3 length: 16 residues. The CDR3 DNA reads TGTGCCAGCAGCGTAGGGGGGGGACTAGCTGGATACGAGCAGTACTTC. Translated: CASSVGGGLAGYEQYF.

The chain links TRBV19 to TRBJ1-1, with D perhaps matching TRBD1 (6 bases). The CDR3 covers 14 residues. CDR1 and CDR2 (germline): LNHDA, SQIVND (reference sequence). Trimming cost V 7 bases and J 3 bases, with 15 bases left between them. The CDR3 DNA reads as TGTGCCAGTACGAGCGGGGGGCAAGACACTGAAGCTTTCTTT. Its protein is CASTSGGQDTEAFF.

Note on this clonotype: At one boundary the junction diverges from the germline segment, which might be a read error. The chain carries TRBV4-1 and TRBJ1-1, with D hard to call. The CDR3 contains 14 residues. The germline V gene encodes CDR1 MGHRA and CDR2 YSYEKL. As DNA, the CDR3 is TGTGCCAGCTCACAAGGCGGAGGGAACACTGAAGCTTTCTTT. Translated: CASSQGGGNTEAFF.

The rearrangement uses TRBV6-1 and TRBJ2-1; the match to TRBD2 covers 9 bases. The J segment lost 14 bases and the V segment lost 1 base, leaving 9 bases of the junction unmatched. Germline V gene lookup returns CDR1 MNHNS and CDR2 SASEGT. The CDR3 runs to 14 residues. In DNA, the CDR3 is TGTGCCAGCAGTGAAGTTCCGGGACTAGCAACGGAGTTCTTC. This codes for CASSEVPGLATEFF.

CDR3 in DNA: TGCAGTGCGACGGGGGCCCAACCCCAAGAGACCCAGTACTTC. It codes for CSATGAQPQETQYF. V usage is TRBV20-1 and J usage is TRBJ2-5; tentatively, D is TRBD1 or TRBD2 (6 bases each). CDR3 length: 14 residues. From germline, CDR1 is DFQATT and CDR2 SNEGSKA (reference sequence). Trimming stripped 6 bases from V and 1 base from J, with 15 bases between.

V gene TRBV7-9 combines with J gene TRBJ2-5; perhaps TRBD1 as D (5 bases). The CDR3 sequence is 14 residues long. With 5 bases removed from V and 9 bases from J, the gap between germline ends came to 19 bases. Per the germline V gene, CDR1 is SEHNR and CDR2 is FQNEAQ (reference sequence). CDR3 sequence (DNA): TGTGCCAGCAGCCCTTATAGGGGCCTCGAGGCCCAGTACTTC. This gives the protein CASSPYRGLEAQYF. The entire variable domain, with the rest obtained from reference TRBV7-9 and TRBJ2-5, is as follows: DTGVSQNPRHKITKRGQNVTFRCDPISEHNRLYWYRQTLGQGPEFLTYFQNEAQLEKSRLLSDRFSAERPKGSFSTLEIQRTEQGDSAMYLCASSPYRGLEAQYFGPGTRLLVL.

V is TRBV20-1 and J is TRBJ2-1, with D possibly TRBD1 on 6 matching bases. CDR3 length equals 13 residues. Trimming shortened V by 1 base and J by 7 bases, and 11 bases separated the two germline ends. Germline V lookup: CDR1 DFQATT, CDR2 SNEGSKA (reference sequence). CDR3 coding DNA: TGCAGTGCTAGAGGACAGGTCAGAAATGAGCAGTTCTTC. Its translation is CSARGQVRNEQFF.

This chain connects TRBV29-1 to TRBJ2-1, with 13 bases lining up with TRBD2. Germline CDR1 reads SQVTM; CDR2 reads ANQGSEA. V trimming: 1 base; J trimming: 3 bases; junction bases outside the gene matches: 18. The CDR3 is 21 amino acids. CDR3 in amino acids: CSVEGQAGLAGDLAFYNEQFF. CDR3 nucleotides: TGCAGCGTTGAAGGCCAAGCCGGACTAGCGGGAGACTTGGCCTTCTACAATGAGCAGTTCTTC.

The chain employs TRBV20-1 and TRBJ1-4; unclear D gene. With 6 bases removed from V and 2 bases from J, the gap between germline ends came to 10 bases. This CDR3 spans 13 amino acids. Germline values: CDR1 DFQATT, CDR2 SNEGSKA (reference sequence). The DNA of the CDR3 is TGCAGTGCACAGAACGGGACTAATGAAAAACTGTTTTTT. This encodes CSAQNGTNEKLFF.

This clonotype was seen a handful of times. The chain recombines TRBV15 with TRBJ1-5, with D possibly TRBD1 on 5 matching bases. V was cut by 1 base and J by 3 bases, with 13 bases left in between. The CDR3 sequence is 16 residues long. Germline loops: CDR1 LNHNV, CDR2 YYDKDF (reference sequence). The CDR3 DNA follows: TGTGCCACCAGCAGAGGGGCGAGGGGCCTCAATCAGCCCCAGCATTTT. Amino acids: CATSRGARGLNQPQHF.

J is TRBJ2-2 and V is TRBV10-3; 11 bases line up with TRBD1. Germline lookup yields CDR1 ENHRY and CDR2 SYGVKD. The CDR3 length is 15 residues. After removal of 7 bases from V and 8 bases from J, the junction contained 9 bases not matched to a gene. In nucleotides, the CDR3 is TGTGCCATCAATGGACAGGGGGCTTCGTTGGGGGAGCTGTTTTTT. It specifies CAINGQGASLGELFF.

In its sample, this clonotype was seen a few times. CDR3 in amino acids: CASGPGTKNIQYF. CDR3 sequence (DNA): TGTGCCAGCGGGCCGGGGACCAAAAACATTCAGTACTTC. The V call is TRBV9, the J call TRBJ2-4; perhaps TRBD2 as D (5 bases). V lost 7 bases to trimming and J lost 2 bases, with 10 bases between them. The germline CDR1 and CDR2 sequences are SGDLS and YYNGEE. This CDR3 region has 13 residues. Complete variable domain (other parts from reference TRBV9 and TRBJ2-4): DSGVTQTPKHLITATGQRVTLRCSPRSGDLSVYWYQQSLDQGLQFLIQYYNGEERAKGNILERFSAQQFPDLHSELNLSSLELGDSALYFCASGPGTKNIQYFGAGTRLSVL.